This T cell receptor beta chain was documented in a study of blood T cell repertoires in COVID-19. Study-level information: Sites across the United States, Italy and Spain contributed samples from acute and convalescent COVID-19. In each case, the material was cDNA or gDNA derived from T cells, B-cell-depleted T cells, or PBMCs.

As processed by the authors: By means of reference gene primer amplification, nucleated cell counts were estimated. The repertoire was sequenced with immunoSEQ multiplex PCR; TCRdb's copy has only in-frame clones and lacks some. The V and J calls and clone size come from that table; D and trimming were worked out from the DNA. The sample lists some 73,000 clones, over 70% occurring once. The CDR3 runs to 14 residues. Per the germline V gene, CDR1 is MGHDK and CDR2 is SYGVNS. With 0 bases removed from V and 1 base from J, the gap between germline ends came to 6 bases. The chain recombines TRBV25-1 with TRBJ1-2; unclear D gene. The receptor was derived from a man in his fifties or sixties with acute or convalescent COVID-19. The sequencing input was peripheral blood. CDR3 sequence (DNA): TGTGCCAGCAGTGAATATCCCGTTAACTATGGCTACACCTTC. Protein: CASSEYPVNYGYTF.